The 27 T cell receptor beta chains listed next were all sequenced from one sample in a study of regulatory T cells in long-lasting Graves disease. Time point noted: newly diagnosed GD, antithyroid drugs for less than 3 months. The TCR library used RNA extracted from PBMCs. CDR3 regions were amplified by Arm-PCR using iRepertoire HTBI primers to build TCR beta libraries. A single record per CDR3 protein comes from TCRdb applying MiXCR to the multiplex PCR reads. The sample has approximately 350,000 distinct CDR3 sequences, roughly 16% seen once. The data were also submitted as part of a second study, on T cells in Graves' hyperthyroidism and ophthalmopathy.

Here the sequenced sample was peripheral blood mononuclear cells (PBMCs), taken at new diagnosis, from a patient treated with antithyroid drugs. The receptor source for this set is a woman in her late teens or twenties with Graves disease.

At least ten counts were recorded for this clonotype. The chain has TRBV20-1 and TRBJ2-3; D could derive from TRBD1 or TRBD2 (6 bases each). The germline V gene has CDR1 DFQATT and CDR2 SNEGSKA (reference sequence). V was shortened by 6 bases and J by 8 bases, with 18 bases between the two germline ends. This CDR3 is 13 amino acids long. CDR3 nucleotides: TGCAGTGCCGCCCCTGGGGGGCCCTCTACGCAGTATTTT. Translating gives CSAAPGGPSTQYF.

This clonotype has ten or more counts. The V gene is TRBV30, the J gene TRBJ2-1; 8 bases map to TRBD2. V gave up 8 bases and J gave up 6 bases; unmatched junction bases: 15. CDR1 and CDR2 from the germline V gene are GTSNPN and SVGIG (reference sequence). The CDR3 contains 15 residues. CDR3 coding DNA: TGTGCCAGTCCGGGACTAACGGGAGGGGGCAATGAGCAGTTCTTC. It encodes CASPGLTGGGNEQFF.

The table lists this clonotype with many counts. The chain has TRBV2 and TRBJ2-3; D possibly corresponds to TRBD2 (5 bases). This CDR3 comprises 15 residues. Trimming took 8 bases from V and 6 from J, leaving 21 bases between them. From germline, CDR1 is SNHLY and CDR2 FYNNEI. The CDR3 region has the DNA TGTGCCAGCGCTGAGGGTGGTTGGACGTCGGATACGCAGTATTTT. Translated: CASAEGGWTSDTQYF.

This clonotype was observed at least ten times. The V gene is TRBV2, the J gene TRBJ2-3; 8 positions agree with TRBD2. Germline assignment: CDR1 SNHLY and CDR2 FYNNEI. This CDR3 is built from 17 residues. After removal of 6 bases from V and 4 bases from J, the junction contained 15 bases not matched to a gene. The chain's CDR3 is CASRPAGGEVSADTQYF. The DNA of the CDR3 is TGTGCCAGCAGGCCGGCGGGGGGCGAGGTGAGCGCAGATACGCAGTATTTT.

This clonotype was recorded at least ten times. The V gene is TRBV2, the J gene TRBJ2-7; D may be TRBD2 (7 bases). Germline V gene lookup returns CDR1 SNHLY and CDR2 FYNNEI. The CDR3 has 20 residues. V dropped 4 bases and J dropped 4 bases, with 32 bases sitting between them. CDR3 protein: CASSGARPSTGGQSPYEQYF. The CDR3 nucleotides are TGTGCCAGCAGTGGAGCCCGGCCCTCAACGGGGGGCCAGTCTCCTTACGAGCAGTACTTC.

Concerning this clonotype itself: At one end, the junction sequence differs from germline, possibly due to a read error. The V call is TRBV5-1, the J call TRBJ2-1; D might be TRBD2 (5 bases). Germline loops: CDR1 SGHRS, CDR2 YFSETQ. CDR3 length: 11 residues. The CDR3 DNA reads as TGCGCCACCAGCTCCGGGGATGAGCAGTTCTTC. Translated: CATSSGDEQFF. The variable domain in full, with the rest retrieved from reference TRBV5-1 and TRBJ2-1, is KAGVTQTPRYLIKTRGQQVTLSCSPISGHRSVSWYQQTPGQGLQFLFEYFSETQRNKGNFPGRFSGRQFSNSRSEMNVSTLELGDSALYLCATSSGDEQFFGPGTRLTVL.

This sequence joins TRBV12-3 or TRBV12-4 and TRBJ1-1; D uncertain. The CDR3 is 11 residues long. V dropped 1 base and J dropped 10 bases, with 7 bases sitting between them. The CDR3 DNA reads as TGTGCCAGCAGTTTAGGGGAAAGAGCTTTCTTT. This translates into CASSLGERAFF.

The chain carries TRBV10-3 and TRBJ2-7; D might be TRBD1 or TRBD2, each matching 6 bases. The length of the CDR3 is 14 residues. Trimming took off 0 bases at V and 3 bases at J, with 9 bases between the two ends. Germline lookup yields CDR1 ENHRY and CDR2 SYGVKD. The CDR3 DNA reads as TGTGCCATCAGTGAGTCCGGGGGCGGCTACGAGCAGTACTTC. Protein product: CAISESGGGYEQYF.

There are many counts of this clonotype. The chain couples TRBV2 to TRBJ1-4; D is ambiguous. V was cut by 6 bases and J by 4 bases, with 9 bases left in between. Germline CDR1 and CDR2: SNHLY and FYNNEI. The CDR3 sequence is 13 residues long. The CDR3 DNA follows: TGTGCCAGCAGACTCAATTATAATGAAAAACTGTTTTTT. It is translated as CASRLNYNEKLFF.

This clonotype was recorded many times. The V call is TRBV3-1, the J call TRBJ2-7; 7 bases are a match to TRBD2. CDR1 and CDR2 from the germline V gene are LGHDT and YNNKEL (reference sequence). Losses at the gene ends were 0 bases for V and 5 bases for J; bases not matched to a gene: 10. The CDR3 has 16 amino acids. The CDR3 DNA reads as TGTGCCAGCAGCCAAGAAACTCTAGCGGTGGACCACGAGCAGTACTTC. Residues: CASSQETLAVDHEQYF.

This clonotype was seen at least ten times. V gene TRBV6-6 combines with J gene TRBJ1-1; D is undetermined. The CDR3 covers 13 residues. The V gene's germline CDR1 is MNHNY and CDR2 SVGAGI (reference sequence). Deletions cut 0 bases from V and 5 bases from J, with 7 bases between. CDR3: CASSYSIGTEAFF. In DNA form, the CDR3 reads TGTGCCAGCAGTTACTCGATAGGAACTGAAGCTTTCTTT.

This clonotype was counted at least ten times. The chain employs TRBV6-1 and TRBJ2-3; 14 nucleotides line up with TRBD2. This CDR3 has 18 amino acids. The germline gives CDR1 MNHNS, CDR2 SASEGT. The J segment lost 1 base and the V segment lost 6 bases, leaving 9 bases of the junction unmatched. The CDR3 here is CASRRLAGGATGTDTQYF. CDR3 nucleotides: TGTGCCAGCAGGAGACTAGCGGGAGGGGCAACGGGCACAGATACGCAGTATTTT.

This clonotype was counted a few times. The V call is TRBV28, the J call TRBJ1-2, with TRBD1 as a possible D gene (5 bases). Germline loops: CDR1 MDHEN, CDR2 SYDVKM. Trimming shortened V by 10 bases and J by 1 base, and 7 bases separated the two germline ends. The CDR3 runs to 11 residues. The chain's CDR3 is CATQGNYGYTF. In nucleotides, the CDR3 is TGTGCCACCCAGGGTAACTATGGCTACACCTTC.

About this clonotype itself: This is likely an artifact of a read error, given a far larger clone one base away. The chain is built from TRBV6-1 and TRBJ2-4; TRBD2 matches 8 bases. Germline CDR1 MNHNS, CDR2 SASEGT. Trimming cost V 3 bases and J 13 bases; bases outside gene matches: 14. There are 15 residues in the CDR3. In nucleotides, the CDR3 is TGTGCCAGCAGTGAGATAGCGGGGACCTCCTACAAGCAGTACTTC. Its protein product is CASSEIAGTSYKQYF.

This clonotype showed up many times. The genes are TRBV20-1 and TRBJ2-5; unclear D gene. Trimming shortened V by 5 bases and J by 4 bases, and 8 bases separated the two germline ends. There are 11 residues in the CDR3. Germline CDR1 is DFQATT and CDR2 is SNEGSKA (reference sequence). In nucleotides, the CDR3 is TGCAGTGCTCTCAAAGGAGAGACCCAGTACTTC. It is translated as CSALKGETQYF.

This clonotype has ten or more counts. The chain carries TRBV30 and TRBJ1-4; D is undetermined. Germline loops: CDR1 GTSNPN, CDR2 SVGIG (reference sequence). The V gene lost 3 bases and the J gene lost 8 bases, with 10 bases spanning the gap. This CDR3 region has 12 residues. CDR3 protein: CAWRASGEKLFF. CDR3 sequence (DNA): TGTGCCTGGAGGGCGTCGGGAGAAAAACTGTTTTTT.

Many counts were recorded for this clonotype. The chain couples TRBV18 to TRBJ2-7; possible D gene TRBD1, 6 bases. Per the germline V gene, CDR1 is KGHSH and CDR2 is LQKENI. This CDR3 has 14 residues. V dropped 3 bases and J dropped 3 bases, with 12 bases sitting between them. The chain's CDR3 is CASSPGRGNYEQYF. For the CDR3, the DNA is TGTGCCAGCTCACCCGGCAGGGGTAACTACGAGCAGTACTTC.

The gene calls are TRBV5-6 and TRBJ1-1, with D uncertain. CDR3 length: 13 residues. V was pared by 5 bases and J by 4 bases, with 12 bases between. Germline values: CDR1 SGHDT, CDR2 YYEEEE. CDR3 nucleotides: TGTGCCAGCAGTAGAGACGGGCGCACTGAAGCTTTCTTT. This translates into CASSRDGRTEAFF.

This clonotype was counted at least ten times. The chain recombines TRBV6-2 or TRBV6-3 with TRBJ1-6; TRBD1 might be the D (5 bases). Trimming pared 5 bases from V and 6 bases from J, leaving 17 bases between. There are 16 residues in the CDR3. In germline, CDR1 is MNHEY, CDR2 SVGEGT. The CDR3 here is CASSEAVRGSNSPLHF. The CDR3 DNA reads TGTGCCAGCAGTGAAGCAGTGAGGGGCAGTAATTCACCCCTCCACTTT.

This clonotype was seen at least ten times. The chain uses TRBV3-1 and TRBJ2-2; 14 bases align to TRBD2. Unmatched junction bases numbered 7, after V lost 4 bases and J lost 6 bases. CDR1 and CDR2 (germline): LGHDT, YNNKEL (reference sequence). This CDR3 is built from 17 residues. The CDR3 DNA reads TGTGCCAGCAGCCGAATGACTAGCGGGAGGGTCGCCGGGGAGCTGTTTTTT. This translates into CASSRMTSGRVAGELFF.

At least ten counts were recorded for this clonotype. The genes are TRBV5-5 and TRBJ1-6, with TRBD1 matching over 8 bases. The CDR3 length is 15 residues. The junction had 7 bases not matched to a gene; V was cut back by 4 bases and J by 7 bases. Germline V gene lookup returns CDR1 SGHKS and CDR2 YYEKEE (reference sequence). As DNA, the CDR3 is TGTGCCAGCAGCCTACAACAGGGGGGGAATTCACCCCTCCACTTT. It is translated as CASSLQQGGNSPLHF.

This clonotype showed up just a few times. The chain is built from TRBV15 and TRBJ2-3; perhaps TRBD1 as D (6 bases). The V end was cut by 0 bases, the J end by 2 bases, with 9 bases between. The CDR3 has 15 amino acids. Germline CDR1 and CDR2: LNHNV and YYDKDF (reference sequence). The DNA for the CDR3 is TGTGCCACCAGCAGAGATAGGGGGAACACAGATACGCAGTATTTT. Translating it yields CATSRDRGNTDTQYF.

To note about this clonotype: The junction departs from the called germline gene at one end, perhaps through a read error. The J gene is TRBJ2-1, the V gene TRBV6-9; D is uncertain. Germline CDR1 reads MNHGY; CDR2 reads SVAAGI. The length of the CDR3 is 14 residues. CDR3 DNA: TGTGCCAGCAGTTTCCGAGGTGGCTACAGTGAGCAGTTCTTC. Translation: CASSFRGGYSEQFF.

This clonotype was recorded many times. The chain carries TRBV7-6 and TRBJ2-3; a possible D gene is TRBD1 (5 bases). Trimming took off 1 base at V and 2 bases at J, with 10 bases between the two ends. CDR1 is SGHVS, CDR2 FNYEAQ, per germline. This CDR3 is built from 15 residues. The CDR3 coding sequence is TGTGCCAGCAGCTTAGGACAGTTTAACACAGATACGCAGTATTTT. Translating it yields CASSLGQFNTDTQYF.

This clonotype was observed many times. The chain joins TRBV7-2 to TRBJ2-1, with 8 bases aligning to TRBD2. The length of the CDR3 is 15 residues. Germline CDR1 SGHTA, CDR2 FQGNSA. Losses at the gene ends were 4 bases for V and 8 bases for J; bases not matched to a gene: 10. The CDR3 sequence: CASSSIAGPSYEQFF. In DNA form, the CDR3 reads TGTGCCAGCAGCTCGATAGCGGGGCCCTCCTATGAGCAGTTCTTC.

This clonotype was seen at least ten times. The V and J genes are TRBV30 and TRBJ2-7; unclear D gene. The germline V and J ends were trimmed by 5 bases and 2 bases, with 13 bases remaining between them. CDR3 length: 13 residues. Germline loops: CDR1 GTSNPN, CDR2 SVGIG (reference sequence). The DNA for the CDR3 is TGTGCCTGGCAAAGCCCTGGGACCTACGAGCAGTACTTC. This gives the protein CAWQSPGTYEQYF.

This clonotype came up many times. The CDR3 coding sequence is TGCAGTGCTAGTGCACAGGTATCATATTACGAGCAGTACTTC. Its protein is CSASAQVSYYEQYF. The rearrangement links TRBV20-1 to TRBJ2-7; D perhaps matches TRBD1 (5 bases). The CDR3 contains 14 residues. Germline V lookup: CDR1 DFQATT, CDR2 SNEGSKA (reference sequence). Trimming took 3 bases from V and 4 from J, leaving 16 bases between them.